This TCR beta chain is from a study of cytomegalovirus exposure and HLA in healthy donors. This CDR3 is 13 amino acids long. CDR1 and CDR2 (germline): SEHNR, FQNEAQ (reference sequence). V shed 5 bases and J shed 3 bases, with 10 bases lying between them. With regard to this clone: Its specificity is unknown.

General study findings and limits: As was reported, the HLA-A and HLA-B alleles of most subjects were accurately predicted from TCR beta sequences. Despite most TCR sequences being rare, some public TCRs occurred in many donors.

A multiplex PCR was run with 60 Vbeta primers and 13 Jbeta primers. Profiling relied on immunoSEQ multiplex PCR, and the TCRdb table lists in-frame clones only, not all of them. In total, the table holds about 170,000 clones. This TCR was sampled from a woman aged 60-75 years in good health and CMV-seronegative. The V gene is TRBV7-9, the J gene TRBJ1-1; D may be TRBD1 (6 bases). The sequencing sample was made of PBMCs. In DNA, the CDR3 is TGTGCCAGCAGCACACAGGGATACACTGAAGCTTTCTTT. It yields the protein CASSTQGYTEAFF.